This note documents a single TCR beta chain sequence. TCRB CDR3 was amplified from 2 ug genomic DNA or less. Primers: 60 V beta forward and 13 J beta reverse. TCRdb keeps only in-frame clones here, not all; method: immunoSEQ multiplex PCR. The sample has almost 65,000 clones, roughly four fifths seen once; the top ten hold 7% to 10%. CDR3 length equals 15 residues. The V end lost 6 bases, the J end lost 2 bases, and 15 bases lay between the germline ends. Germline CDR1 is MNHEY and CDR2 is SMNVEV (reference sequence). This sample stems from a study of glioma-infiltrating T cells after dendritic cell vaccination. Study information: Monocyte-derived dendritic cells, cultured roughly 7 days with IL-4 and GM-CSF, were pulsed with autologous tumor lysate.

The genes are TRBV27 and TRBJ2-3; possible D gene TRBD1, 5 bases. Sample: blood, taken before dendritic cell vaccination. This TCR was recovered from a human donor with glioblastoma. The CDR3 sequence is CASRTPGRVTDTQYF. CDR3 nucleotide sequence: TGTGCCAGCAGAACTCCCGGCAGGGTCACAGATACGCAGTATTTT.